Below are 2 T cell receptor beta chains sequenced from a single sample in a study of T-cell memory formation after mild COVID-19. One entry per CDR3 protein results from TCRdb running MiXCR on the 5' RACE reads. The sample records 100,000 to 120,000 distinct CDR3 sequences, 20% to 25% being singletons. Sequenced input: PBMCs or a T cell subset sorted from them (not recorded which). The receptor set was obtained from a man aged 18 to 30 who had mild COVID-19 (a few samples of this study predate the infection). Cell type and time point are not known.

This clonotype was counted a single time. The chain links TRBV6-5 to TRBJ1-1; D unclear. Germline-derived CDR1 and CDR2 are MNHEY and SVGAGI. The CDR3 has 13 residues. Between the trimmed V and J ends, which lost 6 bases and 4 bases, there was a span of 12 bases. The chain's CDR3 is CASRSQPGTEAFF. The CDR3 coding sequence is TGTGCCAGCAGGTCCCAGCCGGGCACTGAAGCTTTCTTT.

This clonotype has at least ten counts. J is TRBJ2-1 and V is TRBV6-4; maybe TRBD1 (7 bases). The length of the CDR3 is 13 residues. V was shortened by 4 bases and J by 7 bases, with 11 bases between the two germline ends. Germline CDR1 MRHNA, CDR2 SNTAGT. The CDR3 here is CASSGGTVNEQFF. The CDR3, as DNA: TGTGCCAGCAGTGGCGGGACAGTTAATGAGCAGTTCTTC.